Listed below are T cell receptor beta chains from one sample, sequenced in a study of shared clonotypes between healthy human individuals. The assay was immunoSEQ multiplex PCR, and TCRdb's table has in-frame clones only and misses some. The profile shows about 1.5 million clones, around 98% of them singletons. The sequenced material came from naive CD4+ T cells sorted from blood. The receptors come from a man aged 25 to 40 in good health. Both conserved end residues are part of each CDR3. Each record gives: V gene, J gene, clone size, D gene, CDR3 DNA, CDR3 protein. The D gene is left open where the match is weak. A clone size is listed for some rows: how often the clone was seen (once, few, many), or a class if it is expanded.

>TRBV6-6|TRBJ2-4|NA|NA
TGTGCCAGCAGTTTATTAGGGATGCAGTACTTC
CASSLLGMQYF
>TRBV6-4|TRBJ2-7|NA|TRBD2
TGTGCCAGCGGGCGGGAGCTAGCGAACTCCTACGAGCAGTACTTC
CASGRELANSYEQYF
>TRBV6-6|TRBJ2-1|NA|NA
TGTGCCAGCAGTTCCACTGAGGGTGGTGAGCAGTTCTTC
CASSSTEGGEQFF
>TRBV6-1|TRBJ1-1|NA|NA
TGTGCCAGCAGTGGAAGGGTCAGGCCGTCAAACACTGAAGCTTTCTTT
CASSGRVRPSNTEAFF
>TRBV6-4|TRBJ2-1|NA|NA
TGTGCCAGCAGTTGGATAGAGCCCCGATGCTACAATGAGCGGTTCTTC
CASSWIEPRCYNERFF
>TRBV18|TRBJ2-5|NA|TRBD1
TGTGCCAGCTCACCAATTCTAACAGGGGGAGGCGAGACCCAGTACTTC
CASSPILTGGGETQYF
>TRBV29-1|TRBJ2-1|NA|NA
TGCAGCGTTGGGGGCGGGACCTACAATGAGCAGTTCTTC
CSVGGGTYNEQFF
>TRBV7-3|TRBJ2-1|NA|TRBD2
TGTGCCAGCAGCTTAGCGGCGGGACTGGGACTAGAAGGGAATGAGCAGTTCTTC
CASSLAAGLGLEGNEQFF
>TRBV5-1|TRBJ2-5|NA|NA
TGCGCCAGCAGAGCGGCACCCCAAGAGACCCAGTACTTC
CASRAAPQETQYF
>TRBV7-9|TRBJ2-4|NA|NA
TGTGCCAGCAGCTCAGTGCGGGTTGTAGCCAAAAACATTCAGTACTTC
CASSSVRVVAKNIQYF
>TRBV7-2|TRBJ2-5|NA|NA
TGTGCCAGCAGCTTCGCAGGACGGGAGACCCAGTACTTC
CASSFAGRETQYF
>TRBV29-1|TRBJ1-1|NA|NA
TGCAGCGTTCATGGACGGCTGAACACTGAAGCTTTCTTT
CSVHGRLNTEAFF
>TRBV19|TRBJ2-7|NA|NA
TGTGCCAGTAGCCTAGCCGGCCTTGGGATCTACGAGCAGTACTTC
CASSLAGLGIYEQYF
>TRBV18|TRBJ2-7|NA|TRBD2
TGTGCCAGCTCTCCCGGGAGGGGGGGCTACGAGCAGTACTTC
CASSPGRGGYEQYF
>TRBV5-1|TRBJ2-3|NA|NA
TGCGCCAGCAGCTTGGTATTAGCGAGCACAGATACGCAGTATTTT
CASSLVLASTDTQYF
>TRBV5-4|TRBJ2-1|once|TRBD1
TGTGCCAGCAGCACAGACAGGGGTTGGGGTGAGCAGTTCTTC
CASSTDRGWGEQFF
>TRBV28|TRBJ1-4|NA|NA
TGTGCCAGCAGCTACCACGGGACTAATGAAAAACTGTTTTTT
CASSYHGTNEKLFF
>TRBV27|TRBJ1-4|NA|NA
TGTGCCAGCAGTTTTTGGGGTGGGAATGAAAAACTGTTTTTT
CASSFWGGNEKLFF
>TRBV7-8|TRBJ2-7|NA|TRBD1
TGTGCCAGCAGCTTAGCTGACAGGGGCCCGGGGCAGTACTTC
CASSLADRGPGQYF
>TRBV15|TRBJ2-3|NA|NA
TGTGCCACCAGCAAAGGAGCTATGGCGGGGATTATCACAGATACGCAGTATTTT
CATSKGAMAGIITDTQYF
>TRBV6-5|TRBJ2-2|NA|NA
TGTGCCAGCCGAGCTCCCGGGGAGCTGTTTTTT
CASRAPGELFF
>TRBV28|TRBJ1-5|NA|NA
TGTGCCAGCGAAGCTGGCGGGGTCAATCAGCCCCAGCATTTT
CASEAGGVNQPQHF
>TRBV7-9|TRBJ1-1|NA|TRBD1
TGTGCCAGCAGCCCCCCCGGGACAGTGAACACTGAAGCTTTCTTT
CASSPPGTVNTEAFF
>TRBV7-9|TRBJ1-3|NA|NA
TGTGCCAGCAGCGTAGCCGGGACCTCTGGAAACACCATATATTTT
CASSVAGTSGNTIYF
>TRBV20-1|TRBJ1-1|NA|NA
TGCAGTGCTAGGGCGGGGACTGAAGCTTTCTTT
CSARAGTEAFF
>TRBV6-1|TRBJ1-1|NA|NA
TGTGCCAGCAGGGTGAACACTGAAGCTTTCTTT
CASRVNTEAFF
>TRBV7-8|TRBJ2-3|NA|NA
TGTGCCAGCAGCTGGGGACTTTCCCCAGATACGCAGTATTTT
CASSWGLSPDTQYF
>TRBV10-3|TRBJ2-3|NA|NA
TGTGCCATCGCCGGCGGTGGGAGAGATACGCAGTATTTT
CAIAGGGRDTQYF
>TRBV19|TRBJ1-4|NA|NA
TGTGCCAGTAGTCGCGGGGCGACAGCCTTTTCGGCTAATGAAAAACTGTTTTTT
CASSRGATAFSANEKLFF
>TRBV5-8|TRBJ2-7|NA|NA
TGTGCCAGCAGCTTGGCCATGTCGAGCTCAAGCTCCTACGAGCAGTACTTC
CASSLAMSSSSSYEQYF
>TRBV7-9|TRBJ2-1|NA|TRBD2
TGTGCCAGCAGCTTGCTAGCGGGAGGGGGCGGTGAGCAGTTCTTC
CASSLLAGGGGEQFF
>TRBV27|TRBJ2-6|NA|NA
TGTGCCAGCAGCCGGACGGTGCCCGCCTCCTCTGGGGCCAACGTCCTGACTTTC
CASSRTVPASSGANVLTF
>TRBV18|TRBJ2-2|NA|TRBD1
TGTGCCAGCTCACCTTTACAGGGGGCTAGGAAGTCCGGGGAGCTGTTTTTT
CASSPLQGARKSGELFF
>TRBV5-4|TRBJ1-4|NA|NA
TGTGCCAGCAGCTTGGGAGGGACAACTAATGAAAAACTGTTTTTT
CASSLGGTTNEKLFF
>TRBV5-8|TRBJ2-7|NA|NA
TGTGCCAGCAGCTACGCAGGAGGCACGACCGAGCAGTACTTC
CASSYAGGTTEQYF